Detailed here is one TCR beta chain. What it binds is unknown. These data belong to a study of vaccination effects on CD4 cells after COVID-19. Study at large: Samples were collected from a few convalescent patients early and late following vaccination. Samples were taken post-vaccine, and their median timing was 72 days after the second dose.

Germline CDR1 is SGDLS and CDR2 is YYNGEE. The V end was cut by 0 bases, the J end by 1 base, with 10 bases between. The CDR3 has 15 residues. ViraFEST expansion of antigen-specific CD4+ T cells with viral peptide pools preceded sequencing. Scientists isolated CD4+ T cells after a roughly ten-day culture period ended. From March to December 2020, the person had a SARS-CoV-2 infection that was confirmed by PCR. Participants completed two doses of the BNT162b2 or mRNA-1273 vaccine. Every well got a few million PBMC, which were grown with around 10 IU/ml IL-2 and 8.5 to 10 ug/ml peptides. Half of the medium was exchanged for IL-2 medium on both days 3 and 7. Profiling relied on immunoSEQ multiplex PCR, and the TCRdb table lists in-frame clones only, not all of them. The data contain 14,000 or so clones, roughly 80% of them singletons.

The specimen was CD4+ T cells from PBMCs cultured with SARS-CoV-2 spike peptides, collected after COVID-19 vaccination. This TCR derives from a human donor who had a prior SARS-CoV-2 infection. V gene TRBV9 combines with J gene TRBJ1-1, with D unclear. CDR3 DNA sequence: TGTGCCAGCAGCGTAGACCCCTCGACGAACACTGAAGCTTTCTTT. Translating gives CASSVDPSTNTEAFF.